One sample yielded the 32 T cell receptor beta chains listed below, sequenced in a study of early T cells in non-severe SARS-CoV-2 infection. In TCRdb, the 5' RACE reads were re-called with MiXCR into one record per CDR3 protein. The sample shows approximately 110,000 distinct CDR3 sequences, approximately 15% of them seen only once. Specimen: whole blood. The source is an adult who was a healthcare worker with PCR-confirmed SARS-CoV-2 infection or an uninfected control (not recorded which).

This clonotype was observed a few times. V is TRBV19 and J is TRBJ2-3, with D perhaps TRBD2 (5 bases). Deletions cut 7 bases from V and 2 bases from J, with 19 bases between. Germline-derived CDR1 and CDR2 are LNHDA and SQIVND (reference sequence). This CDR3 has 16 amino acids. The CDR3 region is CASKSAEAQYTDTQYF. DNA of the CDR3: TGTGCCAGTAAGAGCGCGGAGGCACAGTACACAGATACGCAGTATTTT.

This clonotype was seen a handful of times. This chain links TRBV3-1 with TRBJ2-3; 10 bases align to TRBD2. V was clipped by 0 bases and J by 2 bases; unmatched bases: 11. CDR1 LGHDT and CDR2 YNNKEL come from the germline V gene (reference sequence). This CDR3 has 19 residues. The CDR3 sequence: CASSQDSLAGAEVTDTQYF. The CDR3 coding sequence is TGTGCCAGCAGCCAAGATAGCCTAGCGGGGGCCGAAGTCACAGATACGCAGTATTTT.

This clonotype came up a few times. The rearrangement joins TRBV2 to TRBJ2-3, with D tentatively TRBD2 (6 bases). Germline V CDR1 and CDR2: SNHLY, FYNNEI. The CDR3 runs 15 residues. The germline V and J ends were trimmed by 5 bases and 0 bases, with 12 bases remaining between them. The CDR3 DNA is TGTGCCAGCAGTCTACTGGGGACTAGCACAGATACGCAGTATTTT. Translating it yields CASSLLGTSTDTQYF.

This clonotype was seen at least ten times. The chain joins TRBV7-2 to TRBJ2-1, with D uncertain. Trimming stripped 2 bases from V and 7 bases from J, with 9 bases between. The CDR3 length is 13 residues. The germline gives CDR1 SGHTA, CDR2 FQGNSA. The CDR3 sequence is CASSLSERNEQFF. The CDR3 DNA reads as TGTGCCAGCAGCTTATCTGAGAGGAATGAGCAGTTCTTC.

This clonotype was seen more than once but under ten times. The chain employs TRBV20-1 and TRBJ2-3, with a weak D call TRBD2 (6 bases). The germline V and J ends were trimmed by 0 bases and 0 bases, with 19 bases remaining between them. CDR1 and CDR2 from the germline V gene are DFQATT and SNEGSKA (reference sequence). This CDR3 spans 18 amino acids. The DNA for the CDR3 is TGCAGTGCTAGAGATGCCTCGCTCCGAGGGACTAGCACAGATACGCAGTATTTT. Its translation is CSARDASLRGTSTDTQYF.

The sample holds a few counts of this clonotype. The chain combines TRBV5-1 with TRBJ1-1; D unresolved. CDR3 length: 13 residues. The V end lost 3 bases, the J end lost 1 base, and 7 bases lay between the germline ends. Germline lookup yields CDR1 SGHRS and CDR2 YFSETQ. The CDR3 protein is CASSSPPNTEAFF. The DNA of the CDR3 is TGCGCCAGCAGCTCCCCCCCGAACACTGAAGCTTTCTTT.

This chain connects TRBV5-1 to TRBJ2-1; maybe TRBD2 (5 bases). Germline CDR1 and CDR2: SGHRS and YFSETQ. The CDR3 runs to 13 residues. Trimming left V 0 bases short and J 9 bases short, with 10 bases between. Here the CDR3 reads CASSLGELGEQFF. For the CDR3, the DNA is TGCGCCAGCAGCTTGGGGGAGTTGGGTGAGCAGTTCTTC.

This clonotype was seen only a few times. The chain uses TRBV7-8 and TRBJ2-7, with no clear D. Trimming removed 5 bases at V and 6 bases at J, with 11 bases between. The CDR3 covers 12 residues. CDR1 is SGHVS, CDR2 FQNEAQ, per germline. Here the CDR3 DNA reads TGTGCCAGCAGCCATCCGTACGGCGAGCAGTACTTC. Protein sequence: CASSHPYGEQYF.

This clonotype was detected many times. The gene calls are TRBV5-5 and TRBJ2-1; possibly TRBD2 for D (5 bases). V was clipped by 2 bases and J by 6 bases, with 15 bases between them. Germline CDR1 and CDR2: SGHKS and YYEKEE (reference sequence). The CDR3 has 15 amino acids. In DNA form, the CDR3 reads TGTGCCAGCAGCTTCTCCAATGGCGGAGGCAATGAGCAGTTCTTC. Encoded protein: CASSFSNGGGNEQFF.

The table lists this clonotype with a few counts. CDR3 sequence: CSASRGSGFPPLDTQYF. The CDR3 nucleotides are TGCAGTGCTTCCCGAGGGTCAGGGTTCCCCCCCTTAGATACGCAGTATTTT. The chain couples TRBV20-1 to TRBJ2-3; D possibly uses TRBD1 or TRBD2 (5 bases each). The CDR3 covers 17 residues. V was clipped by 5 bases and J by 5 bases, with 26 bases between them. CDR1 is DFQATT and CDR2 is SNEGSKA in the germline V gene (reference sequence).

This clonotype was detected only once. V is TRBV20-1 and J is TRBJ2-3, with 8 bases lining up with TRBD2. The trim removed 2 bases at V and 6 bases at J, leaving 7 bases unmatched. Germline V gene lookup returns CDR1 DFQATT and CDR2 SNEGSKA (reference sequence). The CDR3 extends over 14 amino acids. The CDR3 loop is CSARTGGIWDTQYF. The CDR3 DNA is TGCAGTGCTAGAACGGGGGGGATTTGGGATACGCAGTATTTT.

The chain is built from TRBV12-3 or TRBV12-4 and TRBJ1-6, with D tentatively TRBD1 (5 bases). The CDR3 runs to 14 residues. Trimming shortened V by 5 bases and J by 8 bases, and 13 bases separated the two germline ends. This CDR3 is CASSVRGHDSPLHF. As DNA, the CDR3 is TGTGCCAGCAGTGTCCGGGGCCACGATTCACCCCTCCACTTT.

V usage is TRBV9 and J usage is TRBJ2-2; D is uncertain. CDR1 and CDR2 (germline): SGDLS, YYNGEE. The V end was cut by 0 bases, the J end by 6 bases, with 0 bases between. The CDR3 length is 11 residues. The CDR3 DNA follows: TGTGCCAGCAGCGTAGCCGGGGAGCTGTTTTTT. Translated, it gives CASSVAGELFF.

This chain's CDR3 is CASSPRGGRNTQYF. The CDR3 coding sequence is TGTGCCAGCAGCCCACGGGGGGGCCGAAATACGCAGTATTTT. The rearrangement links TRBV3-1 to TRBJ2-3; 8 positions agree with TRBD2. Per the germline V gene, CDR1 is LGHDT and CDR2 is YNNKEL (reference sequence). Trimming at V came to 4 bases and at J to 7 bases, leaving 7 bases not matched to a gene. The CDR3 runs to 14 residues.

This clonotype was counted a few times. The chain joins TRBV7-2 to TRBJ2-1, with TRBD2 matching 10 bases. Germline-derived CDR1 and CDR2 are SGHTA and FQGNSA. V dropped 4 bases and J dropped 7; count of bases not matched to a gene: 7. This CDR3 region has 15 residues. The CDR3 region is CASSYTSGVLNEQFF. CDR3 in DNA: TGTGCCAGCAGCTATACTAGCGGGGTCTTGAATGAGCAGTTCTTC.

The table lists this clonotype with a few counts. The chain couples TRBV20-1 to TRBJ1-2, with 9 bases that match TRBD1. The CDR3 has 12 residues. Germline values: CDR1 DFQATT, CDR2 SNEGSKA (reference sequence). V lost 3 bases to trimming and J lost 7 bases; unmatched junction nucleotides: 3. The CDR3 region has the DNA TGCAGTGCTAGGGGGACAGGGATTGGCTACACCTTC. Residues: CSARGTGIGYTF.

This clonotype was picked up many times. This CDR3 is CASSHYQASGSYEQYF. DNA of the CDR3: TGCGCCAGCAGCCACTATCAGGCCAGCGGCTCCTACGAGCAGTACTTC. The gene calls are TRBV4-1 and TRBJ2-7; tentative D call: TRBD2 (5 bases). CDR3 size: 16 residues. Trimming cost V 3 bases and J 0 bases, with 15 bases left between them. Germline values: CDR1 MGHRA, CDR2 YSYEKL.

The V gene is TRBV5-1, the J gene TRBJ2-3, with 10 bases aligning to TRBD2. The CDR3 sequence is 16 residues long. The germline gives CDR1 SGHRS, CDR2 YFSETQ. Trimming at V came to 6 bases and at J to 7 bases, leaving 14 bases not matched to a gene. CDR3 DNA sequence: TGCGCCAGCATGAAGACCCTAGCGGGGGCGGGAAATACGCAGTATTTT. The encoded protein is CASMKTLAGAGNTQYF.

This clonotype was seen a handful of times. The gene calls are TRBV20-1 and TRBJ2-5; a possible D gene is TRBD2 (5 bases). CDR3 length: 15 amino acids. With 6 bases removed from V and 4 bases from J, the gap between germline ends came to 21 bases. The V gene's germline CDR1 is DFQATT and CDR2 SNEGSKA (reference sequence). In nucleotides, the CDR3 is TGCAGTGCGGCCTCTAGCCTCCCCCTTGGAGAGACCCAGTACTTC. Encoded protein: CSAASSLPLGETQYF.

The V gene is TRBV5-1, the J gene TRBJ1-1; 9 positions match TRBD1. V gave up 4 bases and J gave up 3 bases; unmatched junction bases: 7. CDR1 SGHRS and CDR2 YFSETQ come from the germline V gene. The CDR3 extends over 15 amino acids. The CDR3 DNA reads TGCGCCAGCAGCCTAGGACAGGGGAAGGACACTGAAGCTTTCTTT. This sequence encodes CASSLGQGKDTEAFF.

This clonotype has more than one count but fewer than ten. The rearrangement uses TRBV11-2 and TRBJ2-2; D is unclear. The V gene's germline CDR1 is SGHAT and CDR2 FQNNGV. CDR3 length equals 14 residues. The ends were cut back, 3 bases at V and 2 bases at J, with 7 bases in the middle. DNA of the CDR3: TGTGCCAGCAGCTTTCGAGTAAACACCGGGGAGCTGTTTTTT. Amino acids: CASSFRVNTGELFF.

This clonotype was detected only a few times. The V gene is TRBV18, the J gene TRBJ2-7, with D maybe TRBD1 (5 bases). The CDR3 is 14 amino acids. CDR1 and CDR2 from the germline V gene are KGHSH and LQKENI. The V end lost 3 bases, the J end lost 3 bases, and 12 bases lay between the germline ends. The CDR3 DNA is TGTGCCAGCTCACCTCCCGGACAACTCTACGAGCAGTACTTC. As protein: CASSPPGQLYEQYF.

The chain is built from TRBV11-2 and TRBJ1-3; D gene uncertain. Germline loops: CDR1 SGHAT, CDR2 FQNNGV. This CDR3 contains 14 residues. V lost 7 bases and J lost 0, with 10 bases in between. CDR3 in amino acids: CASTPNSSGNTIYF. The CDR3 DNA sequence: TGTGCCAGCACCCCCAACAGCTCTGGAAACACCATATATTTT.

A few counts support this clonotype. The rearrangement joins TRBV5-4 to TRBJ1-2; no reliable D call. V lost 4 bases to trimming and J lost 5 bases, with 18 bases between them. Germline V gene data show CDR1 as SGHNT and CDR2 as YYREEE (reference sequence). The CDR3 runs to 15 residues. The CDR3 region is CASSGEQESFYGYTF. In nucleotides, the CDR3 is TGTGCCAGCAGCGGCGAGCAGGAATCCTTTTATGGCTACACCTTC.

The chain recombines TRBV30 with TRBJ2-7; 8 nucleotides match TRBD2. The CDR3 has 14 amino acids. With 4 bases clipped from V and 3 bases from J, the junction kept 8 bases outside the gene matches. CDR1 is GTSNPN and CDR2 is SVGIG in the germline V gene (reference sequence). The CDR3, as DNA: TGTGCCTGGACTAAACGGGGGGGCCGCTACGAGCAGTACTTC. Translated, it gives CAWTKRGGRYEQYF. The whole variable domain, remainder taken from reference TRBV30 and TRBJ2-7, is SQTIHQWPATLVQPVGSPLSLECTVEGTSNPNLYWYRQAAGRGLQLLFYSVGIGQISSEVPQNLSASRPQDRQFILSSKKLLLSDSGFYLCAWTKRGGRYEQYFGPGTRLTVT.

The chain uses TRBV2 and TRBJ1-5, with a tentative D call TRBD1 (6 bases). This CDR3 has 14 residues. The V end was cut by 5 bases, the J end by 3 bases, with 11 bases between. Looked up from germline, CDR1 is SNHLY and CDR2 is FYNNEI. The CDR3 loop reads CASSPGQYNQPQHF. CDR3 bases: TGTGCCAGCAGTCCTGGACAGTACAATCAGCCCCAGCATTTT.

The CDR3 protein is CASSSRPVQTVTYEQYF. CDR3 nucleotides: TGTGCCAGCAGCAGTCGTCCGGTTCAGACCGTAACCTACGAGCAGTACTTC. The rearrangement uses TRBV5-5 and TRBJ2-7; no reliable D call. The CDR3 runs to 17 residues. Germline V gene lookup returns CDR1 SGHKS and CDR2 YYEKEE (reference sequence). V was trimmed by 4 bases and J by 2 bases, leaving 22 bases between them.

The chain employs TRBV19 and TRBJ2-1, with TRBD1 matching 8 bases. CDR1 LNHDA and CDR2 SQIVND come from the germline V gene (reference sequence). V was pared by 10 bases and J by 6 bases, with 8 bases of the junction left unmatched. There are 13 residues in the CDR3. As DNA, the CDR3 is TGTGCCACCGACAGGGGATTGGCCAATGAGCAGTTCTTC. Translation: CATDRGLANEQFF.

V is TRBV11-2 and J is TRBJ2-1; D unresolved. Germline CDR1 reads SGHAT; CDR2 reads FQNNGV. The CDR3 sequence is 12 residues long. V was pared by 1 base and J by 9 bases, with 7 bases between. CDR3 residues: CASSLGSLEQFF. Written as DNA, the CDR3 is TGTGCCAGCAGCTTAGGCAGCCTTGAGCAGTTCTTC.

The chain employs TRBV6-6 and TRBJ1-5, with D tentatively TRBD1 (5 bases). The germline V gene encodes CDR1 MNHNY and CDR2 SVGAGI (reference sequence). CDR3 size: 14 residues. V was cut by 2 bases and J by 6 bases, with 11 bases left in between. CDR3: CASSYPGQGQPQHF. The CDR3 coding sequence is TGTGCCAGCAGTTACCCCGGTCAGGGTCAGCCCCAGCATTTT.

The table lists this clonotype with a few counts. The chain couples TRBV5-6 to TRBJ2-1, with D possibly TRBD2 on 5 matching bases. Trimming removed 4 bases from V and 3 bases from J, with 20 bases in between. CDR1 and CDR2 (germline): SGHDT, YYEEEE. This CDR3 comprises 17 residues. As DNA, the CDR3 is TGTGCCAGCAGCCACTTCAAGGACCCTAGCCTCTACAATGAGCAGTTCTTC. The encoded protein is CASSHFKDPSLYNEQFF. The full variable domain, rest sourced from reference TRBV5-6 and TRBJ2-1, is DAGVTQSPTHLIKTRGQQVTLRCSPKSGHDTVSWYQQALGQGPQFIFQYYEEEERQRGNFPDRFSGHQFPNYSSELNVNALLLGDSALYLCASSHFKDPSLYNEQFFGPGTRLTVL.

This clonotype was counted only a few times. The V and J genes are TRBV12-3 or TRBV12-4 and TRBJ1-1; 7 nucleotides line up with TRBD1. This CDR3 has 13 amino acids. Germline trimming cut 6 bases from V and 3 bases from J; bases unmatched to any gene: 4. The CDR3 region is CASRSDRDTEAFF. In nucleotides, the CDR3 is TGTGCCAGCAGAAGTGACAGGGACACTGAAGCTTTCTTT.